The following is a TCR beta chain sequence with its context. Its cognate antigen has yet to be identified. Base qualities are not at hand, and no much larger clone is one base apart. TCRbeta CDR3 regions were amplified from genomic DNA by means of the immunoSEQ Assay, a bias-controlled multiplex PCR. The paper's data handling went like this. Within the assay, amplification of reference gene primers was used to estimate how many nucleated cells each sample contained. Sequence reads were collapsed and filtered to measure the absolute abundance of every unique TCRbeta CDR3 rearrangement. For each sample, productive Simpson clonality was calculated by taking the square root of Simpson's diversity index across productive rearrangements. The source is immuneACCESS, and TCRdb retained only in-frame sequences with V and J called. Part of the clones is not carried over; for the studies checked, unresolved V genes explain less than half of this, and the remainder is unexplained. D and trimming were read from the DNA, whereas the V and J calls and clone size are those reported in that table. In this sample the table shows approximately 41,000 clones, 65% to 85% of which occur a single time. The top ten constitute approximately 38% of the sample.

This specimen comes from a study of blood T cell repertoires in COVID-19 (TCRdb year 2020). Notes on the research overall: Samples covering the acute and convalescent phases of COVID-19 were provided by collaborators in the United States, Italy and Spain. The material from the prospective study consisted of cDNA or gDNA derived from T cells, B-cell-depleted T cells, or PBMCs. Subjects who had been exposed to COVID-19, were actively infected with it, or had recovered from it provided the deeply sampled blood TCRbeta repertoires that made up the dataset. The repertoires were released in a freely available public database meant as a resource for research on the immune response to SARS-CoV-2. The samples were drawn from the first 160 participants of the ongoing ImmuneRACE study and from some 1,300 subjects provided by 6 global collaborators. The sample metadata nearly always contained a de-identified subject ID, COVID-19 status, age in years and sex. Where available, HLA class I and class II types were taken from metadata supplied by the sample provider and were not determined by assay-based typing.

Reading from cysteine to phenylalanine, the CDR3 counts 13 amino acids. Of all the DNA, just the CDR3 is kept, 39 bases in frame from base 1. The germline V gene specifies KGHSH as CDR1 and LQKENI as CDR2. Trimming costs V 2 bases and J 8 bases, and their ends lie 10 bases apart. Collaborating institutions collected whole blood in K2EDTA tubes following their own protocols. For TCRbeta analysis, collaborators shipped samples as frozen whole blood, isolated PBMCs, or DNA extracted from either of those sample types. Results and caveats for the whole study, not just this receptor: The quantity of clinical and demographic metadata differed by source and by participant and was supplied without curation.

The chain uses TRBV18 and TRBJ2-1; TRBD1 is a weak D gene call, 5 bases matching. Sequencing was done on a sample of peripheral blood. The origin of this receptor is a man in his forties with active or convalescent COVID-19. The CDR3 region has the sequence CASSPGATDEQFF. Here is the DNA: TGTGCCAGCTCACCAGGGGCTACAGATGAGCAGTTCTTC.